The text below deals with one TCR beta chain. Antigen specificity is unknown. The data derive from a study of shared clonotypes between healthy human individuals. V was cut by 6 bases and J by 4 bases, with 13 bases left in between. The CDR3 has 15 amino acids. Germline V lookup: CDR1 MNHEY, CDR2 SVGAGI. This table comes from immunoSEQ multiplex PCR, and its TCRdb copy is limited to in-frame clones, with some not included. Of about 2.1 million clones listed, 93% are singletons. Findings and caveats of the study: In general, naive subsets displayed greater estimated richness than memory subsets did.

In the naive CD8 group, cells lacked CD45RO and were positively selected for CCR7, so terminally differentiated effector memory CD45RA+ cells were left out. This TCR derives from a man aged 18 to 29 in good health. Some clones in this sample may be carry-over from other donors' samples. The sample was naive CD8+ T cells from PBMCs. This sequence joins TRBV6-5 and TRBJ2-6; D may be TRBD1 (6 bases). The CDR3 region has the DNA TGTGCCAGCAGAATAGGACAGAGAGGGGCCAACGTCCTGACTTTC. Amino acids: CASRIGQRGANVLTF.